The clone carrying this T cell receptor (beta chain) occurred many times. This sample is part of a study of spatial heterogeneity in lung cancer. Time point indicated: blood at routine non-recurrence follow-up after resection. The CDR3 is 16 amino acids. Trimming shortened V by 5 bases and J by 0 bases, and 16 bases separated the two germline ends. CDR1 and CDR2 (germline): DFQATT, SNEGSKA (reference sequence). TCRdb re-derived calls from the 5' RACE reads in MiXCR, one entry per CDR3 protein. The repertoire holds about 32,000 distinct CDR3 sequences, with about 10% as singletons. This chain joins TRBV20-1 and TRBJ2-2; no firm D call. The sequencing used PBMCs, collected at follow-up. This clonotype originated in a female donor with early-stage non-small cell lung cancer. CDR3 protein: CSARPLGDANTGELFF. DNA for the CDR3: TGCAGTGCTCGCCCTTTGGGCGACGCGAACACCGGGGAGCTGTTTTTT.